The rows below give T cell receptor beta chains drawn from one sample of a study of blood T cells in healthy people across ages. TCRdb itself ran the 5' RACE reads through MiXCR, one entry per CDR3 protein. The table includes 600,000 to 800,000 distinct CDR3 sequences, roughly half detected once. The sequencing sample was made of blood. The receptors stem from a woman of 80 years or more in good health. Both conserved end residues are part of each CDR3. The order of the fields is clone size, V gene, J gene, D gene, CDR3 DNA, CDR3 protein. A D gene is named only where the DNA matches it firmly. Where a row states a size, it is once, few, many or the class of an expanded clone; other rows omit it.

once,TRBV9,TRBJ2-5,TRBD1,TGTGCCAGCAGCGATCGACAGGGTATGGGAGAGACCCAGTACTTC,CASSDRQGMGETQYF
many,TRBV4-2,TRBJ1-4,TRBD1,TGTGCCAGCAGCCCCTTAGGGCAGGGGGGCCCAACTAATGAAAAACTGTTTTTT,CASSPLGQGGPTNEKLFF
many,TRBV14,TRBJ2-1,NA,TGTGCCAGCAGCCAAGGACGGGGGCTATCCTACAATGAGCAGTTCTTC,CASSQGRGLSYNEQFF
NA,TRBV6-6,TRBJ2-4,TRBD2,TGTGCCAGCAACCCTGGACTAGCGGGGGGTAGGGAGCAGTACTTC,CASNPGLAGGREQYF
many,TRBV30,TRBJ2-7,TRBD2,TGTGCCTGGAGTCCCTTAGCGGGAGCTCACTACGAGCAGTACTTC,CAWSPLAGAHYEQYF
NA,TRBV20-1,TRBJ2-7,TRBD1,TGCAGTGCGCTGCGGGACAGGGGAGCCTACGAGCAGTACTTC,CSALRDRGAYEQYF
few,TRBV3-1,TRBJ2-2,TRBD2,TGTGCCAGCAGCCAACGACTAGCGGGAGTCGGGGAGCTGTTTTTT,CASSQRLAGVGELFF
NA,TRBV29-1,TRBJ2-6,NA,TGCAGCGCATGGGACCCTAGATCTACTGGGGCCAACGTCCTGACTTTC,CSAWDPRSTGANVLTF
NA,TRBV10-3,TRBJ1-5,NA,TGTGCCATCAACGAGGGTAGTACTAGACAGCCCCAGCATTTT,CAINEGSTRQPQHF
many,TRBV25-1,TRBJ2-3,NA,TGTGCCAGCAGTGAGCCAGGTCTAAGCACAGATACGCAGTATTTT,CASSEPGLSTDTQYF
NA,TRBV18,TRBJ2-7,NA,TGTGCCAGCTCACTGGGGCAGGGTTACGACGAGCAGTACTTC,CASSLGQGYDEQYF
NA,TRBV6-1,TRBJ2-7,NA,TGTGCCGGAGGGACCTCGCTTAACAATGAGCAGTACTTC,CAGGTSLNNEQYF
NA,TRBV7-2,TRBJ2-3,TRBD2,TGTGCCAGCAGCCTCACCGGACTAGCCCACCCTCTGTCTAGCACAGATACGCAGTATTTT,CASSLTGLAHPLSSTDTQYF
NA,TRBV2,TRBJ2-1,NA,TGTGCCAGCAGTTGGACGTATGAGCAGTTCTTC,CASSWTYEQFF
NA,TRBV5-1,TRBJ2-5,TRBD2,TGCGCCAGCAGCCCCTCCCCCGGGACTAGCAAGACCCAGTACTTC,CASSPSPGTSKTQYF
NA,TRBV7-2,TRBJ2-5,NA,TGTGCCAGCAGCTCCAGCGTTGGAGAGCAGTACTTC,CASSSSVGEQYF
NA,TRBV7-9,TRBJ1-5,TRBD1,TGTGCCAGCAGCGACGGGACAGCGCCCCAGCATTTT,CASSDGTAPQHF
NA,TRBV27,TRBJ2-3,NA,TGTGCCAGCAGTTTATCGTGGGGGGTAGATACGCAGTATTTT,CASSLSWGVDTQYF
many,TRBV9,TRBJ2-1,TRBD2,TGTGCCAGCAGCGTGGGCGGGGGGGACTACAATGAGCAGTTCTTC,CASSVGGGDYNEQFF
NA,TRBV5-1,TRBJ2-2,NA,TGCGCCAGCAGCATGGGGGACTTATCCACCGGGGAGCTGTTTTTT,CASSMGDLSTGELFF